This T cell receptor beta chain was profiled in a study of molecular identifiers for immune sequencing clone quantification. General study points: Identical barcode-sharing TCR molecules could lead to underestimated sizes for highly expanded clones.

The bulk TCR libraries were made with methods described before and with listed TCR primers. TCRdb analysed the PCR reads with MiXCR anew, one entry per CDR3 protein. The sample gives around 480,000 distinct CDR3 sequences, less than 30% of which show up once; around 0.8% is in the top ten. Note on this clonotype: What it binds is unknown. A much larger clone differs by one base, so this may be a read error.

CDR1 is SQVTM and CDR2 is ANQGSEA in the germline V gene. Trimming removed 7 bases at V and 6 bases at J, with 21 bases between. The CDR3 extends over 15 amino acids. Naive CD8 T cells were sorted, and the gate applied was CD8+CD4-CCR7+CD45RA+. This receptor was taken from a human donor in good health. Some libraries in this study had Jurkat cell RNA spiked in. Material for sequencing was naive CD8+ T cells from blood, with Jurkat cell RNA spiked in. The sample's subset: FACS-sorted CD8+CD4-CCR7+CD45RA+ naive T cells. This chain joins TRBV29-1 and TRBJ2-2, with D perhaps TRBD2 (6 bases). The CDR3 region is CSAQGSGWAAGELFF. DNA for the CDR3: TGCAGCGCCCAAGGGAGCGGGTGGGCCGCCGGGGAGCTGTTTTTT.